Below are 2 T cell receptor beta chains sequenced from a single sample in a study of identical twins. MiXCR, run by TCRdb on the 5' RACE reads, gives a single entry per CDR3 protein. This sample carries around 1.7 million distinct CDR3 sequences, less than 40% of them seen once, and the ten largest clones take approximately 0.25%. The sequenced sample consisted of cord blood. The source of these receptors is a newborn girl in good health.

The table lists this clonotype with a count of one. The chain is built from TRBV19 and TRBJ2-4; a weak D match, TRBD1 (6 bases). With 1 base removed from V and 4 bases from J, the gap between germline ends came to 8 bases. CDR1 is LNHDA and CDR2 is SQIVND in the germline V gene (reference sequence). CDR3 length equals 14 residues. DNA of the CDR3: TGTGCCAGTAGTATAGGACAGGCTAAAAACATTCAGTACTTC. Translation gives CASSIGQAKNIQYF.

This clonotype was seen only a few times. The chain couples TRBV28 to TRBJ2-3, with 8 bases identical to TRBD2. Germline V lookup: CDR1 MDHEN, CDR2 SYDVKM. J was trimmed by 0 bases and V by 3 bases; bases with no gene match: 5. The CDR3 is made up of 16 amino acids. The CDR3 DNA reads as TGTGCCAGCAGTTTTAGGGCGGGAGGCAGCACAGATACGCAGTATTTT. This encodes CASSFRAGGSTDTQYF.